The clone carrying this T cell receptor beta chain was seen many times. Its antigen is as yet unknown. The data are from a study of T-cell memory formation after mild COVID-19. Study-level findings and limits: Later expanders leaned CD4+, whereas clones that contracted between day 15 and 85 were balanced CD4/CD8. What remained unconfirmed was the SARS-CoV-2 specificity of second-wave clones peaking on day 37. In pre-infection memory, a portion of responding clones appeared, which suggested that cross-reactive memory joined. Among contracting clones, CD4+ were mainly CM/EM and CD8+ enriched in EMRA.

Deletions cut 5 bases from V and 1 base from J, with 14 bases between. Looked up from germline, CDR1 is SGHTA and CDR2 is FQGNSA. The CDR3 is 15 amino acids. TCRdb re-analysed the 5' RACE reads in MiXCR, keeping a single row per CDR3 protein. The sample consists of fewer than 350,000 distinct CDR3 sequences, under 20% of them appearing once. Input material: PBMCs or a T cell subset sorted from them (not recorded which). The rearrangement links TRBV7-2 to TRBJ1-1; D unresolved. This receptor was identified in a man aged 18 to 30 who had mild COVID-19 (a few samples of this study predate the infection). Cell type and time point are not known. CDR3 protein: CASSPVSRRNTEAFF. CDR3 DNA sequence: TGTGCCAGCAGCCCGGTATCACGAAGGAACACTGAAGCTTTCTTT.